The 29 T cell receptor beta chains below all came from one sample that was sequenced in a study of shared clonotypes between healthy human individuals. Positively selected for CCR7, the CD45RO-negative cells used as naive CD8 cells excluded terminally differentiated effector memory CD45RA+ cells. TCRdb keeps only in-frame clones here, not all; method: immunoSEQ multiplex PCR. The sample holds roughly 2.1 million clones, about 92% seen once. Sequencing used naive CD8+ T cells from PBMCs. The receptors shown here come from a man younger than 30 in good health. Some clones in this sample may be carry-over from other donors' samples.

This chain joins TRBV9 and TRBJ2-1; D unclear. This CDR3 contains 16 residues. CDR1 and CDR2 (germline): SGDLS, YYNGEE. Trimming cost V 0 bases and J 0 bases, with 10 bases left between them. CDR3 protein: CASSVANGSSYNEQFF. The DNA for the CDR3 is TGTGCCAGCAGCGTAGCTAACGGAAGCTCCTACAATGAGCAGTTCTTC.

The chain has TRBV14 and TRBJ2-7; the D gene is possibly TRBD2 (6 bases). In germline, CDR1 is SGHDN, CDR2 FVKESK. With 4 bases removed from V and 4 bases from J, the gap between germline ends came to 17 bases. The CDR3 spans 15 residues. CDR3 residues: CASSRQGGSRYEQYF. For the CDR3, the DNA is TGTGCCAGCAGCCGGCAAGGAGGGAGCAGGTACGAGCAGTACTTC. Using reference TRBV14 and TRBJ2-7 for the parts outside the CDR3, the full variable domain is EAGVTQFPSHSVIEKGQTVTLRCDPISGHDNLYWYRRVMGKEIKFLLHFVKESKQDESGMPNNRFLAERTGGTYSTLKVQPAELEDSGVYFCASSRQGGSRYEQYFGPGTRLTVT.

Concerning this clone itself: This may come from a read error, since a much larger clone is one base off. J is TRBJ2-2 and V is TRBV28, with D unclear. V lost 7 bases to trimming and J lost 1 base, with 4 bases between them. This CDR3 has 12 amino acids. Per germline, CDR1 MDHEN and CDR2 SYDVKM. The CDR3 DNA reads as TGTGCCAGCACCGAGAACACCGGGGAGCTGTTTTTT. This encodes CASTENTGELFF.

The count of this clone is one. V and J are TRBV27 and TRBJ2-7; 11 nucleotides match TRBD2. The CDR3 is 15 amino acids. The J segment lost 5 bases and the V segment lost 5 bases, leaving 8 bases of the junction unmatched. The germline gives CDR1 MNHEY, CDR2 SMNVEV (reference sequence). This CDR3 is CASSTRLAGHHEQYF. The CDR3 DNA is TGTGCCAGCAGTACAAGACTAGCGGGACATCACGAGCAGTACTTC.

The J gene is TRBJ2-4, the V gene TRBV7-9; 12 bases align to TRBD1. V was pared by 5 bases and J by 0 bases, with 5 bases of the junction left unmatched. The CDR3 contains 17 residues. Germline V gene sequence: CDR1 SEHNR, CDR2 FQNEAQ (reference sequence). CDR3 sequence (DNA): TGTGCCAGCAGCCCGGGACAGGGGGCACGAGCCAAAAACATTCAGTACTTC. Its protein product is CASSPGQGARAKNIQYF.

This chain joins TRBV6-5 and TRBJ2-7; 11 nucleotides align to TRBD1. Per the germline V gene, CDR1 is MNHEY and CDR2 is SVGAGI. The ends lost 0 bases at V and 5 bases at J; junction bases unmatched: 6. The CDR3 is 16 residues long. CDR3 sequence: CASSYSAGTGGDEQYF. The CDR3 coding sequence is TGTGCCAGCAGTTACTCCGCCGGGACAGGGGGGGACGAGCAGTACTTC.

J is TRBJ2-1 and V is TRBV19; the match to TRBD1 covers 7 bases. Germline-derived CDR1 and CDR2 are LNHDA and SQIVND (reference sequence). The CDR3 loop spans 14 amino acids. The V segment lost 1 base and the J segment 6 bases; nucleotides outside the gene matches: 3. The chain's CDR3 is CASSIGAGGNEQFF. The DNA of the CDR3 is TGTGCCAGTAGTATAGGGGCAGGGGGCAATGAGCAGTTCTTC.

J is TRBJ2-7 and V is TRBV28; TRBD2 aligns across 7 bases. Germline V gives CDR1 MDHEN, CDR2 SYDVKM. The ends lost 7 bases at V and 2 bases at J; junction bases unmatched: 8. The CDR3 runs 14 residues. The CDR3 loop reads CASNVGGATYEQYF. The CDR3 bases are TGTGCCAGCAACGTGGGAGGGGCCACCTACGAGCAGTACTTC.

J is TRBJ2-7 and V is TRBV6-5; TRBD1 aligns across 7 bases. Unmatched junction bases numbered 7, after V lost 5 bases and J lost 0 bases. CDR1 is MNHEY, CDR2 SVGAGI, per germline. The CDR3 totals 15 residues. The CDR3 sequence is CASSSLRDSSYEQYF. CDR3 bases: TGTGCCAGCAGTAGTCTCCGGGACAGCTCCTACGAGCAGTACTTC.

V usage is TRBV27 and J usage is TRBJ2-7; D may be TRBD2 (6 bases). The CDR3 is 16 amino acids. Trimming took off 2 bases at V and 2 bases at J, with 16 bases between the two ends. Germline V CDR1 and CDR2: MNHEY, SMNVEV (reference sequence). The CDR3 sequence: CASSLRLGGIPYEQYF. In DNA form, the CDR3 reads TGTGCCAGCAGTTTACGATTGGGGGGTATTCCCTACGAGCAGTACTTC.

This clone occurred once. The genes are TRBV4-3 and TRBJ2-4; 8 positions agree with TRBD2. The CDR3 is made up of 15 amino acids. Losses at the gene ends were 3 bases for V and 9 bases for J; bases not matched to a gene: 10. Germline CDR1 is LGHNA and CDR2 is YSLEER. CDR3 region: CASSHLGGGPPIQYF. The CDR3 nucleotides read TGCGCCAGCAGCCATCTGGGCGGGGGGCCCCCCATTCAGTACTTC.

This rearrangement joins TRBV19 to TRBJ2-7, with 9 positions matching TRBD1. The CDR3 consists of 15 residues. The trim removed 5 bases at V and 4 bases at J, leaving 9 bases unmatched. Germline values: CDR1 LNHDA, CDR2 SQIVND (reference sequence). The CDR3 loop is CASSPGQGILYEQYF. For the CDR3, the DNA is TGTGCCAGTAGTCCCGGACAGGGGATTCTGTACGAGCAGTACTTC.

The rearrangement links TRBV6-5 to TRBJ2-7; 8 nucleotides agree with TRBD1. CDR1 and CDR2 (germline): MNHEY, SVGAGI. Unmatched junction bases numbered 8, after V lost 6 bases and J lost 4 bases. This CDR3 comprises 14 residues. The CDR3 here is CASRPTDRVYEQYF. DNA for the CDR3: TGTGCCAGCAGGCCGACGGACAGGGTTTACGAGCAGTACTTC.

The CDR3 region has the DNA TGTGCCAGCAGTTACGGGTCTCTAGGGGAGCTGTTTTTT. Protein: CASSYGSLGELFF. V and J are TRBV6-6 and TRBJ2-2, with D hard to call. Germline V gene data show CDR1 as MNHNY and CDR2 as SVGAGI (reference sequence). Trimming took off 2 bases at V and 8 bases at J, with 9 bases between the two ends. There are 13 residues in the CDR3.

The V call is TRBV5-4, the J call TRBJ2-3; D ambiguous. Germline V lookup: CDR1 SGHNT, CDR2 YYREEE (reference sequence). With 9 bases removed from V and 0 bases from J, the gap between germline ends came to 11 bases. CDR3 size: 13 residues. In DNA form, the CDR3 reads TGTGCCATCAACGACCTTAGCACAGATACGCAGTATTTT. Amino acid sequence: CAINDLSTDTQYF.

This clone was observed once. The chain carries TRBV27 and TRBJ2-2; D is uncertain. The CDR3 has 13 amino acids. With 8 bases removed from V and 1 base from J, the gap between germline ends came to 8 bases. CDR1 and CDR2 from the germline V gene are MNHEY and SMNVEV (reference sequence). CDR3 in amino acids: CASGPRNTGELFF. DNA for the CDR3: TGTGCCAGCGGCCCGAGGAACACCGGGGAGCTGTTTTTT.

V gene TRBV7-6 combines with J gene TRBJ2-3; D unclear. Germline CDR1 and CDR2: SGHVS and FNYEAQ. This CDR3 has 12 residues. The V end was cut by 5 bases, the J end by 2 bases, with 5 bases between. The CDR3 here is CASSPDTDTQYF. DNA of the CDR3: TGTGCCAGCAGCCCAGACACAGATACGCAGTATTTT. The entire variable domain, with the rest obtained from reference TRBV7-6 and TRBJ2-3, is as follows: GAGVSQSPRYKVTKRGQDVALRCDPISGHVSLYWYRQALGQGPEFLTYFNYEAQQDKSGLPNDRFSAERPEGSISTLTIQRTEQRDSAMYRCASSPDTDTQYFGPGTRLTVL.

Regarding this clone: Within the sample, other DNA sequences also encode this same CDR3. The CDR3 spells CASSQLSGRAGDTQYF. For the CDR3, the DNA is TGCGCCAGCAGCCAACTTAGCGGGAGGGCCGGGGATACGCAGTATTTT. The chain combines TRBV4-1 with TRBJ2-3, with 11 bases lining up with TRBD2. The V gene end was trimmed by 2 bases and the J gene end by 6 bases; junction bases not matched to a gene: 7. Germline values: CDR1 MGHRA, CDR2 YSYEKL. The CDR3 consists of 16 residues.

The V and J genes are TRBV5-4 and TRBJ2-3; TRBD1 might be the D (6 bases). Per germline, CDR1 SGHNT and CDR2 YYREEE (reference sequence). The V end was cut by 4 bases, the J end by 4 bases, with 19 bases between. The CDR3 is made up of 16 amino acids. The CDR3 coding sequence is TGTGCCAGCAGCGGGGGCTGGCTGGGTACTCCAGATACGCAGTATTTT. Its translation: CASSGGWLGTPDTQYF.

The J gene is TRBJ2-7, the V gene TRBV9; D gene uncertain. V dropped 0 bases and J dropped 2 bases, with 12 bases sitting between them. The CDR3 length is 15 residues. The germline gives CDR1 SGDLS, CDR2 YYNGEE. CDR3 region: CASSVGSSKTYEQYF. The CDR3 bases are TGTGCCAGCAGCGTAGGTTCGAGTAAGACCTACGAGCAGTACTTC.

About this clone: Other DNA variants within this sample encode the same CDR3. This chain links TRBV10-3 with TRBJ2-7; D perhaps matches TRBD2 (7 bases). Looked up from germline, CDR1 is ENHRY and CDR2 is SYGVKD. This CDR3 contains 13 residues. With 6 bases removed from V and 4 bases from J, the gap between germline ends came to 13 bases. CDR3 sequence (DNA): TGTGCCATCAGCGAAGGGGGGGGTTACGAGCAGTACTTC. Translating it yields CAISEGGGYEQYF.

The chain employs TRBV5-1 and TRBJ1-3; 9 nucleotides agree with TRBD1. In germline, CDR1 is SGHRS, CDR2 YFSETQ. CDR3 length: 14 amino acids. V was clipped by 5 bases and J by 6 bases; unmatched bases: 6. CDR3 DNA: TGCGCCAGCAGACCGGGACAGGGAGTAAACACCATATATTTT. Protein sequence: CASRPGQGVNTIYF.

This clone was recorded a few times. V is TRBV19 and J is TRBJ1-1, with unresolved D. From germline, CDR1 is LNHDA and CDR2 SQIVND (reference sequence). Trimming removed 2 bases at V and 6 bases at J, with 10 bases between. The length of the CDR3 is 13 residues. The CDR3 bases are TGTGCCAGTAGTATATCGGCACAATCTGAAGCTTTCTTT. Its protein product is CASSISAQSEAFF.

This chain uses TRBV27 with TRBJ1-5; 10 nucleotides align to TRBD1. V was pared by 3 bases and J by 7 bases, with 9 bases of the junction left unmatched. Germline V gene sequence: CDR1 MNHEY, CDR2 SMNVEV (reference sequence). The CDR3 has 16 amino acids. CDR3 residues: CASSFWGQGKGQPQHF. In nucleotides, the CDR3 is TGTGCCAGCAGTTTTTGGGGACAGGGGAAGGGACAGCCCCAGCATTTT.

The chain recombines TRBV28 with TRBJ1-2, with TRBD1 matching 9 bases. This CDR3 spans 16 amino acids. Germline CDR1 is MDHEN and CDR2 is SYDVKM. The ends lost 2 bases at V and 5 bases at J; junction bases unmatched: 9. This chain's CDR3 is CASSLLPTGGRYGYTF. The CDR3 bases are TGTGCCAGCAGTTTACTGCCCACAGGGGGCCGGTATGGCTACACCTTC.

The chain uses TRBV4-3 and TRBJ2-7, with TRBD2 matching 9 bases. The germline gives CDR1 LGHNA, CDR2 YSLEER. The junction had 8 bases not matched to a gene; V was cut back by 4 bases and J by 4 bases. This CDR3 is 15 amino acids long. CDR3 amino acids: CASSPRASGVYEQYF. The CDR3 DNA sequence: TGCGCCAGCAGCCCCCGGGCTAGCGGGGTTTACGAGCAGTACTTC.

The chain recombines TRBV7-6 with TRBJ1-2; possible D gene TRBD1, 5 bases. V lost 5 bases and J lost 2, with 24 bases in between. The CDR3 length is 18 residues. Germline-derived CDR1 and CDR2 are SGHVS and FNYEAQ. The CDR3 protein is CASSPSDTPRDPNYGYTF. Here the CDR3 DNA reads TGTGCCAGCAGCCCCTCGGACACGCCAAGGGATCCCAACTATGGCTACACCTTC.

This clone has only a few counts. CDR3 bases: TGTGCCATCAGTATGGGGATCTATGGCTACACCTTC. Amino acid sequence: CAISMGIYGYTF. V usage is TRBV10-3 and J usage is TRBJ1-2; D not certain. The germline gives CDR1 ENHRY, CDR2 SYGVKD. The V end lost 5 bases, the J end lost 4 bases, and 8 bases lay between the germline ends. CDR3 size: 12 residues.

The V and J genes are TRBV7-2 and TRBJ2-5, with 8 bases lining up with TRBD1. V lost 4 bases, J lost 4 bases, and 5 bases stayed unmatched. Looked up from germline, CDR1 is SGHTA and CDR2 is FQGNSA. This CDR3 has 14 residues. In nucleotides, the CDR3 is TGTGCCAGCAGCTCACGGACAGGGTCAGAGACCCAGTACTTC. Residues: CASSSRTGSETQYF.